This section outlines one T cell receptor beta chain sequence together with its context. As yet, its antigen is unknown. The data originate from a study of cytomegalovirus exposure and HLA in healthy donors. Study details: HLA-typed donors were the source of about 90 million unique TCRs held in an early data release.

Notes on the study in general: Across all donors, roughly uniform sequencing depth was an assumption of the presence/absence analyses. Researchers catalogued about 150 TCR beta chains as cytomegalovirus-associated.

Primers: 60 Vbeta forward and 13 Jbeta reverse. Libraries were prepared by immunoSEQ multiplex PCR; TCRdb keeps only in-frame clonotypes and omits some of them. Counted here are around 120,000 clones, about 80% occurring once; the ten biggest clones make up approximately 8.8%. The receptor's source is a female donor in good health and CMV-seropositive. What was sequenced was PBMCs.

DNA for the CDR3: TGTGCCAGCAGCCTCGGGACTAGCGGTTACAATGAGCAGTTCTTC. It is translated as CASSLGTSGYNEQFF. V gene TRBV5-4 combines with J gene TRBJ2-1; 11 positions agree with TRBD2. V lost 4 bases to trimming and J lost 4 bases; unmatched junction nucleotides: 4. The germline V gene encodes CDR1 SGHNT and CDR2 YYREEE (reference sequence). This CDR3 comprises 15 residues.